Listed below are T cell receptor beta chains from one sample, sequenced in a study of blood T cell repertoires in COVID-19. Sequenced by immunoSEQ multiplex PCR; TCRdb stores in-frame clones only, minus some. The table shows 95,000 to 120,000 clones, with roughly 80% occurring only once. The sequenced sample consisted of peripheral blood. The receptor set was obtained from a man between 45 and 60 years old with acute or convalescent COVID-19. CDR3s include the opening cysteine and the closing phenylalanine or tryptophan. The D gene is left open where the match is weak. For some rows the clone size is stated as once, few or many, or as a class when expanded; others skip it.

clone_size cdr3_length j_call v_call d_call cdr3_nt cdr3_aa
NA 14 TRBJ2-7 TRBV13 TRBD1 TGTGCCAGCAGCTGGGGACAGGGCGATTACGAGCAGTACTTC CASSWGQGDYEQYF
few 15 TRBJ2-5 TRBV7-2 NA TGTGCCAGCAGCTCGGCCCGGACAGTCCAAGAGACCCAGTACTTC CASSSARTVQETQYF
NA 12 TRBJ1-2 TRBV19 NA TGTGCCAGTACTGGGGGGAACTATGGCTACACCTTC CASTGGNYGYTF
NA 13 TRBJ1-6 TRBV5-1 NA TGCGCCAGCAGCCTTGAGACTGATTCACCCCTCCACTTT CASSLETDSPLHF
NA 16 TRBJ2-6 TRBV19 TRBD1 TGTGCCAGTAGTGGCGACAGGGTGGACGGGGCCAACGTCCTGACTTTC CASSGDRVDGANVLTF
NA 14 TRBJ1-1 TRBV30 TRBD1 TGTGCCTGGAGTCACTACAGGGGTGACACTGAAGCTTTCTTT CAWSHYRGDTEAFF
NA 15 TRBJ1-2 TRBV5-1 NA TGCGCCAGCAGCTTGGGACCGACAGCACTATATGGCTACACCTTC CASSLGPTALYGYTF
NA 17 TRBJ1-1 TRBV6-2/TRBV6-3 NA TGTGCCAGCAGTACGAACCGGGGAGGCAACGGGAACACTGAAGCTTTCTTT CASSTNRGGNGNTEAFF
NA 15 TRBJ1-5 TRBV5-8 TRBD1 TGTGCCAGCAGCCGAGGGACAGGGCCTAATCAGCCCCAGCATTTT CASSRGTGPNQPQHF
NA 15 TRBJ1-5 TRBV28 NA TGTGCCAGCCGGGGGGGGCGCCTCAGCAATCAGCCCCAGCATTTT CASRGGRLSNQPQHF
NA 15 TRBJ2-5 TRBV5-1 TRBD1 TGCGCCAGCAGTCCCGGGACAGCTACGCAAGAGACCCAGTACTTC CASSPGTATQETQYF
NA 14 TRBJ1-2 TRBV10-3 TRBD1 TGTGCCATCTCCGGGACAGGGGGCCCTGGGGGCTACACCTTC CAISGTGGPGGYTF
NA 15 TRBJ1-5 TRBV2 NA TGTGCCAGCAAGGGACGGGGGACCGGCAATCAGCCCCAGCATTTT CASKGRGTGNQPQHF
NA 15 TRBJ1-5 TRBV28 NA TGTGCCAGCAGTTTGGGCAGACTAAGCAATCAGCCCCAGCATTTT CASSLGRLSNQPQHF
NA 14 TRBJ2-5 TRBV5-4 NA TGTGCCAGCAGCCCGGGACAAGCCCAAGAGACCCAGTACTTC CASSPGQAQETQYF
NA 14 TRBJ1-1 TRBV3-1/TRBV3-2 NA TGTGCCAGCAGCCCTTTTCCGGGGGGCCATGAAGCTTTCTTT CASSPFPGGHEAFF
few 17 TRBJ1-3 TRBV5-3 TRBD1 TGTGCCAGAAGCTCTGACAGGGGGCAATTCTCTGGAAACACCATATATTTT CARSSDRGQFSGNTIYF
NA 14 TRBJ1-2 TRBV9 TRBD1 TGTGCCAGCAGCACTGGGACAGGGGACTATGGCTACACCTTC CASSTGTGDYGYTF
NA 15 TRBJ2-2 TRBV5-1 NA TGCGCCAGCAGCTTGGGACATTCGAACACCGGGGAGCTGTTTTTT CASSLGHSNTGELFF
NA 15 TRBJ2-1 TRBV18 NA TGTGCCAGCTCACCTGGCAGTAACTACTACAATGAGCAGTTCTTC CASSPGSNYYNEQFF
NA 16 TRBJ1-5 TRBV19 NA TGTGCCAGTAGTAGCCGGGAGAGGGGCCATGGTCAGCCCCAGCATTTT CASSSRERGHGQPQHF
NA 13 TRBJ1-3 TRBV28 NA TGTGCCACCCTCGAAGCGCGAGGAAACACCATATATTTT CATLEARGNTIYF
NA 15 TRBJ1-3 TRBV21-1 NA TGTGCCAGCAGCAAGAGAGCCGGGGGGGGAAACACCATATATTTT CASSKRAGGGNTIYF
NA 14 TRBJ2-1 TRBV3-1/TRBV3-2 TRBD2 TGTGCCAGCAGCCATCCGGGACTATACAATGAGCAGTTCTTC CASSHPGLYNEQFF
NA 15 TRBJ1-2 TRBV7-3 TRBD1 TGTGCCAGCAGCTTACTCCCGGACAGGGGCGGCCTTCTCACCTTC CASSLLPDRGGLLTF
NA 14 TRBJ2-2 TRBV19 NA TGTGCCAGTAGTATAGATCTGCAGGGAGGGGAGCTGTTTTTT CASSIDLQGGELFF
NA 15 TRBJ1-2 TRBV27 NA TGTGCCAGCAGTTTAACCCTACAGAATAACTATGGCTACACCTTC CASSLTLQNNYGYTF
few 14 TRBJ1-2 TRBV19 NA TGTGCCAGTAGCACGCGAGGCGTAAACTATGGCTACACCTTC CASSTRGVNYGYTF
NA 15 TRBJ2-7 TRBV28 TRBD2 TGTGCCAGCAGTCCCGGGGGGGGGCTTATCTACGAGCAGTACTTC CASSPGGGLIYEQYF
NA 15 TRBJ1-6 TRBV9 NA TGTGCCAGCACCACAACGGGGGGGACAAACTCACCCCTCCACTTT CASTTTGGTNSPLHF
NA 16 TRBJ1-4 TRBV5-6 NA TGTGCCAGCAGGCATTCCGGGACAAGAGTTAATGAAAAACTGTTTTTT CASRHSGTRVNEKLFF
NA 15 TRBJ1-2 TRBV3-1/TRBV3-2 TRBD1 TGTGCCAGCAGCCCTACAGGGGGTGCTAACTATGGCTACACCTTC CASSPTGGANYGYTF
NA 14 TRBJ1-6 TRBV25-1 TRBD1 TGTGCCAGCAGTGGGATGACAGGGAATCCACCCCTCCACTTT CASSGMTGNPPLHF
NA 16 TRBJ1-5 TRBV4-1 NA TGCGCCAGCAGCCAAGAGAAGGACAGTGGATTCCCGCCCCAGCATTTT CASSQEKDSGFPPQHF
NA 12 TRBJ2-7 TRBV10-3 NA TGTGCCATCAGTGTAGAGGGTTACGAGCAGTACTTC CAISVEGYEQYF
NA 14 TRBJ1-1 TRBV9 NA TGTGCCAGCAGCCCCAGGGGTTGGAACACTGAAGCTTTCTTT CASSPRGWNTEAFF
NA 15 TRBJ2-1 TRBV7-3 NA TGTGCCAGCAGCAACTCCTTAGGGGGTTACAATGAGCAGTTCTTC CASSNSLGGYNEQFF
NA 15 TRBJ2-7 TRBV18 NA TGTGCCAGCTCACCACGAGCGGCCGGGGTGTACGAGCAGTACTTC CASSPRAAGVYEQYF